This T cell receptor beta chain was sequenced for a study of shared T cell receptors in the human thymus. The CDR3 extends over 15 amino acids. The V end lost 6 bases, the J end lost 2 bases, and 14 bases lay between the germline ends. Germline V gene lookup returns CDR1 MNHEY and CDR2 SMNVEV (reference sequence). Sequencing was performed with immunoSEQ multiplex PCR; in TCRdb, only in-frame clones are kept and a portion is missing. The data show about 660,000 clones, 88% seen once. The sample also formed part of further work on human thymus T cells. As that study records: Repertoires from thymus and blood appeared to show biased V and J gene usage.

The receptor was isolated from a boy less than two years old with a congenital heart defect. The material sequenced was thymocytes. J is TRBJ2-4 and V is TRBV27; possible D gene TRBD2, 5 bases. For the CDR3, the DNA is TGTGCCAGCAGATCGGCCGGGAAACCCAAAAACATTCAGTACTTC. Translation: CASRSAGKPKNIQYF.